A selection of T cell receptor beta chains follows, all from one sample in a study of technical replicates of blood from several donors. Method: immunoSEQ multiplex PCR; TCRdb's copy keeps in-frame clones and lacks some. The sample contains more than 90,000 clones, nearly 97% of which appear only once. Source material: T cells isolated from PBMCs. These receptors originate from a human donor in good health. Each CDR3 is given with its conserved first and last residue.

cdr3_aa: CASSLDSGRGKTQYF
v_call: TRBV5-4
j_call: TRBJ2-5

cdr3_aa: CASSEFLGGNEQFF
v_call: TRBV6-1
j_call: TRBJ2-1

cdr3_aa: CASSHRDRNTEAFF
v_call: TRBV27
j_call: TRBJ1-1

cdr3_aa: CASSHPGSNTQYF
v_call: TRBV25-1
j_call: TRBJ2-3

cdr3_aa: CASSPRTASAGGTQYF
v_call: TRBV18
j_call: TRBJ2-5

cdr3_aa: CASSLVGGNYGYTF
v_call: TRBV5-4
j_call: TRBJ1-2

cdr3_aa: CASSLAGGVSGANVLTF
v_call: TRBV7-3
j_call: TRBJ2-6

cdr3_aa: CASSLDANAEQFF
v_call: TRBV5-1
j_call: TRBJ2-1

cdr3_aa: CASSPTGLGGPQHF
v_call: TRBV27
j_call: TRBJ1-5

cdr3_aa: CASSQRDRGWGQYYF
v_call: TRBV4-1
j_call: TRBJ2-3

cdr3_aa: CASTQTRTGGAHYSPLHF
v_call: TRBV9
j_call: TRBJ1-6

cdr3_aa: CASSALPIFTEAFF
v_call: TRBV10-2
j_call: TRBJ1-1

cdr3_aa: CASRGGGAHEQFF
v_call: TRBV2
j_call: TRBJ2-1

cdr3_aa: CAWSPDMGKYTF
v_call: TRBV30
j_call: TRBJ1-2

cdr3_aa: CASRPLAGTYEQYF
v_call: TRBV27
j_call: TRBJ2-7

cdr3_aa: CASSTTNYEQYF
v_call: TRBV4-2
j_call: TRBJ2-7

cdr3_aa: CAWNPGGARNYGYTF
v_call: TRBV30
j_call: TRBJ1-2

cdr3_aa: CASSRPRGDGTGELFF
v_call: TRBV27
j_call: TRBJ2-2

cdr3_aa: CAWSLSSTDTQYF
v_call: TRBV30
j_call: TRBJ2-3

cdr3_aa: CASSPDSGRVSYEQYF
v_call: TRBV27
j_call: TRBJ2-7

cdr3_aa: CSVPPGGANYGYTF
v_call: TRBV29-1
j_call: TRBJ1-2

cdr3_aa: CASTYRDEKLFF
v_call: TRBV6-1
j_call: TRBJ1-4